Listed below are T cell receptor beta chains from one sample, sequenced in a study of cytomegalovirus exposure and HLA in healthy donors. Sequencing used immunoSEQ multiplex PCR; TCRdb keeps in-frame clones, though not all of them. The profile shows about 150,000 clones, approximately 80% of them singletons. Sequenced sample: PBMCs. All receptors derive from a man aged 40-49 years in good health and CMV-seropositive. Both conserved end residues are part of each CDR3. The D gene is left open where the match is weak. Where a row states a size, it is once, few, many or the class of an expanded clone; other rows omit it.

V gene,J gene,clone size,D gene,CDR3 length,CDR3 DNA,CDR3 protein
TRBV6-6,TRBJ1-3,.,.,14,TGTGCCAGCAGCGGTACGAGCTCTGGAAACACCATATATTTT,CASSGTSSGNTIYF
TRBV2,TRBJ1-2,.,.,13,TGTGCCAGCAGCGTCGTACAGTTCTATGGCTACACCTTC,CASSVVQFYGYTF
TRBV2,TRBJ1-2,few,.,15,TGTGCCAGCAGTGAGCCCAACAGGGTTCGCAGTGGCTACACCTTC,CASSEPNRVRSGYTF
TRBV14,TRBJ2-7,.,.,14,TGTGCCAGCAGCCTACTCCAAAACCCCTACGAGCAGTACTTC,CASSLLQNPYEQYF
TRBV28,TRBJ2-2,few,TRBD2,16,TGTGCCAGCAGGCGTACCGGGACTAGTGGTTCTGGGGAGCTGTTTTTT,CASRRTGTSGSGELFF
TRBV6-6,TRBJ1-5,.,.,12,TGTGCCAGCAGTTACCCAGATCAGCCCCAGCATTTT,CASSYPDQPQHF
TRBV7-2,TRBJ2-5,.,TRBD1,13,TGTGCCAGCAGTCTAGAACAGGGGGAGACCCAGTACTTC,CASSLEQGETQYF
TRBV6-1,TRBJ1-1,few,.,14,TGTGCCAGCAGCCCGGGAGCGGTTAACACTGAAGCTTTCTTT,CASSPGAVNTEAFF
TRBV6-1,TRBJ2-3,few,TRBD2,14,TGTGCCGGGAAGACTAGCGGGAGCACAGATACGCAGTATTTT,CAGKTSGSTDTQYF
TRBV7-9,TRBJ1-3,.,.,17,TGTGCCAGCAGCGGACCGTCGAGGTATATAGGGGAAAACACCATATATTTT,CASSGPSRYIGENTIYF
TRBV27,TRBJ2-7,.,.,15,TGTGCCAGCACCCCGAGGTGGGACGACAGGAACGAGCAGTACTTC,CASTPRWDDRNEQYF
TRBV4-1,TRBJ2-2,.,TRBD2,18,TGCGCCAGCAGCCAAGATGCCCCGGGGACTAGCCAAACCGGGGAGCTGTTTTTT,CASSQDAPGTSQTGELFF
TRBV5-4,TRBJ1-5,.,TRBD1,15,TGTGCCAGCAGCCCGGACAGGGGTCTCCATCAGCCCCAGCATTTT,CASSPDRGLHQPQHF
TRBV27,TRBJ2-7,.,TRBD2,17,TGTGCCAGCAGGTTAGGCGGGAGGGAGGCTAGGGCCTACGAGCAGTACTTC,CASRLGGREARAYEQYF
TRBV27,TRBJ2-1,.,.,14,TGTGCCAGCAGTTTCTCGAGCTCCTACAATGAGCAGTTCTTC,CASSFSSSYNEQFF
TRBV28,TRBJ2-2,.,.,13,TGTGCCAGCACCCAACACAACACCGGGGAGCTGTTTTTT,CASTQHNTGELFF
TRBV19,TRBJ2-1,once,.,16,TGTGCCAGTAGTTCTGCTTGGGGGGTCTCCTACAATGAGCAGTTCTTC,CASSSAWGVSYNEQFF
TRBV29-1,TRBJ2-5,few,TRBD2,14,TGCAGCGTTGCCGCGGGAGGGTCCGAAGAGACCCAGTACTTC,CSVAAGGSEETQYF
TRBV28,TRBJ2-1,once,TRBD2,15,TGTGCCAGCACTATTGCGGCTAGCGGGACGGATGAGCAGTTCTTC,CASTIAASGTDEQFF
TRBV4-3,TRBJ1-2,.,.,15,TGCGCCAGCAGCCTTAACCCCGGTAGCAGGGGCGGCTACACCTTC,CASSLNPGSRGGYTF
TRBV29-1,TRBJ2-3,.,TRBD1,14,TGCAGCGCTATGACAGGGGGTGACGCAGATACGCAGTATTTT,CSAMTGGDADTQYF
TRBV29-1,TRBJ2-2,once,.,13,TGCAGCGTTGTTGGAGCGAACACCGGGGAGCTGTTTTTT,CSVVGANTGELFF
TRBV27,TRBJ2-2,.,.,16,TGTGCCAGCAGTTTTCGTAGGACCCGTGCGGGCGGGGAGCTGTTTTTT,CASSFRRTRAGGELFF
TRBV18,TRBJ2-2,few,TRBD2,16,TGTGCCAGCTCGTCAGCGGGAGGCTTCTACACCGGGGAGCTGTTTTTT,CASSSAGGFYTGELFF
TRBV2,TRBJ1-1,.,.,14,TGTGCCAGCAGTGAAGATTTGCGTAACACTGAAGCTTTCTTT,CASSEDLRNTEAFF
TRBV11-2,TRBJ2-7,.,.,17,TGTGCCAGCAGCTCGTGGGTTGAAGTAGGGAGCGCCTACGAGCAGTACTTC,CASSSWVEVGSAYEQYF
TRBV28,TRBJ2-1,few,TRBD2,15,TGTGCCAGCAGTTTTTTCGGGACTAGCGCGAATGAGCAGTTCTTC,CASSFFGTSANEQFF
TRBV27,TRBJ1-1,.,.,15,TGTGCCAGCAGTTTATATGTAGGGGTAGGTACTGAAGCTTTCTTT,CASSLYVGVGTEAFF
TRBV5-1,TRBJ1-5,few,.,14,TGCGCCAGCAGCCCCGACAGTCGCAATCAGCCCCAGCATTTT,CASSPDSRNQPQHF
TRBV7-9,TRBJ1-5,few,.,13,TGTGCCAGCAGCTCAACCAGGGGTCAGCCCCAGCATTTT,CASSSTRGQPQHF
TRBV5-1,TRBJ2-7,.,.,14,TGCGCCAGCAGCTTAACTGCTCTCACCTACGAGCAGTACTTC,CASSLTALTYEQYF
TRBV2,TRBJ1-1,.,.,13,TGTGCCAGCAAAGGCAGGGCCTACACTGAAGCTTTCTTT,CASKGRAYTEAFF
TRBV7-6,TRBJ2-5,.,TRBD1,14,TGTGCCAGCAGCTCGACAGGGTCACGAGAGACCCAGTACTTC,CASSSTGSRETQYF
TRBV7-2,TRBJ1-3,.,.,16,TGTGCCAGCAGCCAGAGTAGATCAGGGTCTGGAAACACCATATATTTT,CASSQSRSGSGNTIYF
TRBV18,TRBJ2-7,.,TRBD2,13,TGTGCCAGCTCCGGCGGGAGCCACTACGAGCAGTACTTC,CASSGGSHYEQYF
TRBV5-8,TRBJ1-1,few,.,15,TGTGCCAGCAGCTTTCACCAGGCGGGGAACACTGAAGCTTTCTTT,CASSFHQAGNTEAFF
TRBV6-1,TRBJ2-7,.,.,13,TGTGCCAGCAGTGAAGCTTCGGGAACCGAGCAGTACTTC,CASSEASGTEQYF